These T cell receptor beta chains were read from a single sample in a study of shared clonotypes between healthy human individuals. Sequenced by immunoSEQ multiplex PCR; TCRdb stores in-frame clones only, minus some. This sample has about 2.4 million clones, with 80% to 95% found just once. What was sequenced was naive CD4+ T cells from PBMCs. The source is a man aged 18 to 35 in good health. Some clones in this sample may be carry-over from other donors' samples. Both conserved end residues are part of each CDR3. The D gene is left open where the match is weak. Not all rows give a size; the values are once, few, many and, for expanded clones, a class.

D gene | clone size | J gene | V gene | CDR3 DNA | CDR3 protein
- | - | TRBJ1-4 | TRBV4-1 | TGCGCCAGCAGCCAAGTTTCAGAAAAACTGTTTTTT | CASSQVSEKLFF
- | - | TRBJ2-3 | TRBV5-1 | TGCGCCAGCAGCTTGGGCGGGACAGCCAGTAGCACAGATACGCAGTATTTT | CASSLGGTASSTDTQYF
TRBD2 | - | TRBJ2-2 | TRBV7-6 | TGTGCCAGCAGCTTAGTTTTGCTAGCGGGAGTTACCGGGGAGCTGTTTTTT | CASSLVLLAGVTGELFF
- | - | TRBJ2-2 | TRBV30 | TGTGCCTGGAGTGTAGCCGACAGACACACCGGGGAGCTGTTTTTT | CAWSVADRHTGELFF
TRBD1 | - | TRBJ1-1 | TRBV29-1 | TGCAGCGCTCGGGACAGCTTGAACACTGAAGCTTTCTTT | CSARDSLNTEAFF
- | - | TRBJ1-5 | TRBV27 | TGTGCCAGCAGTTTAAGAGTGGGCAATCAGCCCCAGCATTTT | CASSLRVGNQPQHF
TRBD2 | - | TRBJ2-7 | TRBV10-2 | TGCGCCAGCAGTGACGGGAGGACCGTCCTCGAGCAGTACTTC | CASSDGRTVLEQYF
- | - | TRBJ2-5 | TRBV10-1 | TGCGCCAGCAGTGAGGCGGACTCTCGGGAGACCCAGTACTTC | CASSEADSRETQYF
TRBD1 | once | TRBJ2-5 | TRBV18 | TGTGCCAGCTCACCAACAGGGGCAGGCGCGGAAAGACAAGAGACCCAGTACTTC | CASSPTGAGAERQETQYF
TRBD1 | - | TRBJ2-7 | TRBV25-1 | TGTGCCAGCAGTGAATATGGACAGGGTATGGGCGAGCAGTACTTC | CASSEYGQGMGEQYF
- | once | TRBJ2-2 | TRBV25-1 | TGTGCCAGCTCCGATCGGGGCAGGGCTAGCGGGGAGCTGTTTTTT | CASSDRGRASGELFF
- | once | TRBJ2-5 | TRBV6-5 | TGTGCCAGCAGTTACGGTGGGACCCAGTACTTC | CASSYGGTQYF
- | - | TRBJ1-1 | TRBV6-1 | TGTGCCAGCAAACGACGGAACACTGAAGCTTTCTTT | CASKRRNTEAFF
- | few | TRBJ1-5 | TRBV21-1 | TGTGCCAGCAGTGTTCGTCAGCCCCAGCATTTT | CASSVRQPQHF
- | once | TRBJ2-1 | TRBV7-6 | TGTGCCAGCAGCTTAGCGACCCAGGCCTACAATGAGCAGTTCTTC | CASSLATQAYNEQFF
TRBD1 | - | TRBJ2-7 | TRBV6-6 | TGTGCCAGCTGCTATGAGGGGGCTTCCTCCTACGAGCAGTACTTC | CASCYEGASSYEQYF
- | - | TRBJ2-3 | TRBV5-1 | TGCGCCAGCAGCATGGCCGGGGATACGCAGTATTTT | CASSMAGDTQYF
TRBD1 | once | TRBJ2-7 | TRBV7-2 | TGTGCCAGCAGCCGACGGGGGACAGGGGATTACGAGCAGTACTTC | CASSRRGTGDYEQYF
- | - | TRBJ2-7 | TRBV16 | TGTGCCAGCAGCCAATCGGGCGAGCAGTACTTC | CASSQSGEQYF
TRBD1 | few | TRBJ1-1 | TRBV10-3 | TGTGCCATCAGTGAGCGACAGGGGAACACTGAAGCTTTCTTT | CAISERQGNTEAFF
- | - | TRBJ2-3 | TRBV5-4 | TGTGCCAGCAGCTTGGAGTCATCAGATACGCAGTATTTT | CASSLESSDTQYF
- | - | TRBJ2-7 | TRBV28 | TGTGCCAGCAGCCCCGCTGGAGGGAGCCGTTCCTACGAGCAGTACTTC | CASSPAGGSRSYEQYF
TRBD2 | - | TRBJ2-3 | TRBV27 | TGTGCCAGCAGGGCAGCCGGACTAGCGGGACTCACAGATACGCAGTATTTT | CASRAAGLAGLTDTQYF
TRBD2 | - | TRBJ2-5 | TRBV28 | TGTGCCAGCACGAGCGGGAGGGCGACCCAAGAGACCCAGTACTTC | CASTSGRATQETQYF
TRBD2 | - | TRBJ2-1 | TRBV7-9 | TGTGCCAGCAGCTTAAAACTAGCGGGGGTACTCTACAATGAGCAGTTCTTC | CASSLKLAGVLYNEQFF
TRBD2 | - | TRBJ2-1 | TRBV28 | TGTGCCAGCAGGATGACTAGCGGGAGCCCTAGGCCCAATGAGCAGTTCTTC | CASRMTSGSPRPNEQFF
TRBD1 | - | TRBJ2-6 | TRBV5-1 | TGCGCCAGCAGCTTGGGCGGGACAGGCCTCTCTGGGGCCAACGTCCTGACTTTC | CASSLGGTGLSGANVLTF
TRBD1 | - | TRBJ2-7 | TRBV5-4 | TGTGCCAGCAGCTTGGACAGGGGAAACGAGCAGTACTTC | CASSLDRGNEQYF
- | - | TRBJ2-2 | TRBV5-6 | TGTGCCAGCAGCGTCGGACTTAGGGGGACCGGGGAGCTGTTTTTT | CASSVGLRGTGELFF
- | - | TRBJ2-7 | TRBV20-1 | TGCAGTGCCCGGATCCACGAGCAGTACTTC | CSARIHEQYF
- | - | TRBJ1-5 | TRBV5-5 | TGTGCCAGCAGCTTTCGACAGGAGGGAAGCAATCAGCCCCAGCATTTT | CASSFRQEGSNQPQHF
- | - | TRBJ2-3 | TRBV5-4 | TGTGCCAGCAGCTCACCGACAGACACAGATACGCAGTATTTT | CASSSPTDTDTQYF
- | - | TRBJ2-2 | TRBV5-4 | TGTGCCAGCAGCGCCTTCGGGGCCCAGCAGGGCGGGGAGCTGTTTTTT | CASSAFGAQQGGELFF